This T cell receptor beta chain was documented in a study of control samples from healthy donors and cancer patients. TCRdb keeps only in-frame clones here, not all; method: immunoSEQ multiplex PCR. The profile shows some 99,000 clones, around nine tenths of them singletons. Deletions cut 6 bases from V and 4 bases from J, with 4 bases between. This CDR3 spans 11 amino acids. The chain employs TRBV12-3 or TRBV12-4 and TRBJ2-1; D not resolved. Sequenced sample: blood. The receptor comes from a human donor in good health. The donor label of this sample is uncertain. The CDR3 spells CASSDYNEQFF. DNA of the CDR3: TGTGCCAGCAGCGATTACAATGAGCAGTTCTTC.